The clone carrying this TCR beta chain was observed once. Its cognate antigen is unknown. The data were taken from a study of response to subunit inactivated influenza vaccine. Study observations and caveats: Authors suggested few new T cells are recruited by each seasonal influenza vaccination.

TCRdb passed the RT-PCR reads through MiXCR, listing each CDR3 protein once. The table includes around 790,000 distinct CDR3 sequences, 21% detected once. The junction had 11 bases not matched to a gene; V was cut back by 5 bases and J by 4 bases. CDR1 and CDR2 (germline): PRHDT, FYEKMQ (reference sequence). The CDR3 is 17 amino acids. This specimen consisted of PBMCs from blood, obtained around 5 days after vaccination. This clonotype originated in a man aged 50 to 60 who received an inactivated influenza vaccine. The gene calls are TRBV13 and TRBJ2-1, with 10 positions matching TRBD2. The CDR3 DNA sequence: TGTGCCAGCAGCCCACCGGGACTAGCGAAGGGATACAATGAGCAGTTCTTC. Amino acids: CASSPPGLAKGYNEQFF.